These 20 T cell receptor beta chains were sequenced from one sample in a study of cytomegalovirus exposure and HLA in healthy donors. Both 60 Vbeta primers and 13 Jbeta primers went into the PCR. The data were produced by immunoSEQ multiplex PCR, yet TCRdb's version contains in-frame clones alone and is incomplete. The sample lists about 120,000 clones, 70% to 80% seen once, with 2% to 2.5% in the top ten. The sequencing sample was made of PBMCs. Source of these receptors: a human donor in good health.

This clone was detected only a few times. The chain couples TRBV11-1 to TRBJ2-6; D uncertain. V dropped 8 bases and J dropped 3 bases, with 14 bases sitting between them. There are 15 residues in the CDR3. Germline loops: CDR1 SGHAT, CDR2 FQDESV (reference sequence). The CDR3 here is CASALGADGANVLTF. CDR3 coding DNA: TGTGCCAGCGCCCTTGGAGCCGATGGGGCCAACGTCCTGACTTTC. The full variable domain, in which reference TRBV11-1 and TRBJ2-6 provide the parts outside the CDR3, is EAEVAQSPRYKITEKSQAVAFWCDPISGHATLYWYRQILGQGPELLVQFQDESVVDDSQLPKDRFSAERLKGVDSTLKIQPAELGDSAMYLCASALGADGANVLTFGAGSRLTVL.

The gene calls are TRBV28 and TRBJ1-5, with a possible D match to TRBD1 (6 bases). The CDR3 is 17 residues long. V was pared by 5 bases and J by 3 bases, with 20 bases between. Germline values: CDR1 MDHEN, CDR2 SYDVKM. In DNA form, the CDR3 reads TGTGCCAGCAGTCCCGACGAGGGGGGGCTACTCAATCAGCCCCAGCATTTT. As protein: CASSPDEGGLLNQPQHF. The whole variable domain, remainder taken from reference TRBV28 and TRBJ1-5, is DVKVTQSSRYLVKRTGEKVFLECVQDMDHENMFWYRQDPGLGLRLIYFSYDVKMKEKGDIPEGYSVSREKKERFSLILESASTNQTSMYLCASSPDEGGLLNQPQHFGDGTRLSIL.

This chain uses TRBV27 with TRBJ2-2; D may be TRBD2 (6 bases). V lost 3 bases and J lost 6, with 14 bases in between. Germline-derived CDR1 and CDR2 are MNHEY and SMNVEV (reference sequence). The CDR3 spans 15 residues. In DNA, the CDR3 is TGTGCCAGCAGTTTCCCGGGACTCGCGCCCGGGGAGCTGTTTTTT. Its protein product is CASSFPGLAPGELFF.

The rearrangement links TRBV5-6 to TRBJ1-1; weak D call: TRBD1 (5 bases). This CDR3 region has 11 residues. Trimming removed 2 bases at V and 7 bases at J, with 6 bases between. Germline CDR1 reads SGHDT; CDR2 reads YYEEEE. As DNA, the CDR3 is TGTGCCAGCAGCTTTACAGGTGAAGCTTTCTTT. Translating gives CASSFTGEAFF.

This clone was seen more than once but under ten times. The gene calls are TRBV15 and TRBJ2-6; D is undetermined. Per the germline V gene, CDR1 is LNHNV and CDR2 is YYDKDF (reference sequence). The V gene lost 3 bases and the J gene lost 0 bases, with 9 bases spanning the gap. CDR3 size: 16 residues. CDR3 DNA sequence: TGTGCCACCAGCAGTCCTGTCCTCTCTGGGGCCAACGTCCTGACTTTC. Translated: CATSSPVLSGANVLTF. Complete variable domain (other parts from reference TRBV15 and TRBJ2-6): DAMVIQNPRYQVTQFGKPVTLSCSQTLNHNVMYWYQQKSSQAPKLLFHYYDKDFNNEADTPDNFQSRRPNTSFCFLDIRSPGLGDTAMYLCATSSPVLSGANVLTFGAGSRLTVL.

The J gene is TRBJ2-1, the V gene TRBV7-2; TRBD1 matches 8 bases. The CDR3 extends over 13 amino acids. Germline trimming cut 4 bases from V and 8 bases from J; bases unmatched to any gene: 4. Germline V lookup: CDR1 SGHTA, CDR2 FQGNSA. The CDR3 coding sequence is TGTGCCAGCAGCTCACAGGGGGGCGATGAGCAGTTCTTC. Protein sequence: CASSSQGGDEQFF.

V and J are TRBV6-1 and TRBJ2-5; D gene ambiguous. Germline V gives CDR1 MNHNS, CDR2 SASEGT. The CDR3 contains 13 residues. V was shortened by 4 bases and J by 4 bases, with 10 bases between the two germline ends. CDR3 region: CASSGSWVETQYF. For the CDR3, the DNA is TGTGCCAGCAGTGGGAGTTGGGTAGAGACCCAGTACTTC.

The V and J genes are TRBV28 and TRBJ2-4, with TRBD2 as a possible D gene (5 bases). Germline V gene data show CDR1 as MDHEN and CDR2 as SYDVKM. This CDR3 contains 16 residues. V lost 2 bases and J 8 bases, leaving 19 bases between the germline ends. The CDR3 is CASSLPPPAGSDIQYF. For the CDR3, the DNA is TGTGCCAGCAGTTTACCACCCCCCGCGGGTTCGGACATTCAGTACTTC.

The chain carries TRBV5-1 and TRBJ1-2; 7 bases are a match to TRBD1. Looked up from germline, CDR1 is SGHRS and CDR2 is YFSETQ. This CDR3 is 14 amino acids long. Trimming removed 0 bases from V and 6 bases from J; junction bases left unmatched: 5. CDR3 amino acids: CASSLADRANGYTF. The CDR3 DNA follows: TGCGCCAGCAGCTTGGCCGACAGGGCAAATGGCTACACCTTC.

This clone was detected a few times. The rearrangement links TRBV6-8 to TRBJ2-1, with a tentative D call TRBD2 (5 bases). The CDR3 is 18 residues long. Germline V gene data show CDR1 as MNHGY and CDR2 as SAAAGT. With 7 bases removed from V and 2 bases from J, the gap between germline ends came to 24 bases. The CDR3 spells CASTLGATVIQTYNEQFF. In nucleotides, the CDR3 is TGTGCCAGCACCTTGGGAGCCACAGTTATACAAACCTACAATGAGCAGTTCTTC.

This rearrangement joins TRBV28 to TRBJ2-1; TRBD2 aligns across 11 bases. Germline V gene lookup returns CDR1 MDHEN and CDR2 SYDVKM. V was pared by 4 bases and J by 8 bases, with 7 bases of the junction left unmatched. The CDR3 totals 15 residues. The CDR3 nucleotides read TGTGCCAGCAGTTCCTTAGCGGGGGGGCCGGATGAGCAGTTCTTC. This gives the protein CASSSLAGGPDEQFF. The full variable domain, in which reference TRBV28 and TRBJ2-1 provide the parts outside the CDR3, is DVKVTQSSRYLVKRTGEKVFLECVQDMDHENMFWYRQDPGLGLRLIYFSYDVKMKEKGDIPEGYSVSREKKERFSLILESASTNQTSMYLCASSSLAGGPDEQFFGPGTRLTVL.

The chain links TRBV27 to TRBJ2-7; D not resolved. The germline CDR1 and CDR2 sequences are MNHEY and SMNVEV (reference sequence). This CDR3 has 11 residues. V lost 4 bases and J 3 bases, leaving 4 bases between the germline ends. This CDR3 reads CASSSFYEQYF. The CDR3 nucleotides read TGTGCCAGCAGTTCATTCTACGAGCAGTACTTC.

This sequence joins TRBV7-9 and TRBJ1-1, with unresolved D. Germline V CDR1 and CDR2: SEHNR, FQNEAQ (reference sequence). The CDR3 has 14 residues. Deletions cut 3 bases from V and 4 bases from J, with 12 bases between. The CDR3 reads CASSLWRSATEAFF. As DNA, the CDR3 is TGTGCCAGCAGCTTGTGGCGGTCGGCCACTGAAGCTTTCTTT.

This clone has only a few counts. The J gene is TRBJ1-2, the V gene TRBV28; 8 bases agree with TRBD1. The ends lost 0 bases at V and 4 bases at J; junction bases unmatched: 4. Germline V gene sequence: CDR1 MDHEN, CDR2 SYDVKM. The CDR3 loop spans 15 amino acids. The chain's CDR3 is CASSLWGQEFYGYTF. Written as DNA, the CDR3 is TGTGCCAGCAGTTTATGGGGACAGGAGTTCTATGGCTACACCTTC.

In this sample, this clone turned up once. Germline and junction disagree at one end, which may indicate a read error. This chain uses TRBV28 with TRBJ2-7, with 9 bases lining up with TRBD2. Germline V lookup: CDR1 MDHEN, CDR2 SYDVKM. CDR3 length: 16 amino acids. CDR3 loop: CASSSSTSRLAEASNF. DNA for the CDR3: TGTGCCAGCAGTTCCTCCACGTCTCGACTAGCGGAGGCCTCCAACTTC.

V gene TRBV2 combines with J gene TRBJ2-5, with TRBD2 matching over 11 bases. With the DNA end fitting TRBJ2-7 better, the J assignment may be wrong. CDR1 and CDR2 from the germline V gene are SNHLY and FYNNEI. The CDR3 contains 14 residues. CDR3 amino acids: CASRPTSGSYEQYF. The CDR3, as DNA: TGTGCCAGCAGACCCACTAGCGGGAGCTACGAGCAGTACTTC.

The chain carries TRBV6-5 and TRBJ2-1; 11 nucleotides align to TRBD2. CDR3 length: 14 residues. Germline V CDR1 and CDR2: MNHEY, SVGAGI. The V gene end was trimmed by 6 bases and the J gene end by 9 bases; junction bases not matched to a gene: 7. CDR3 region: CASRVAGGVGEQFF. The CDR3 DNA sequence: TGTGCCAGCAGAGTAGCGGGAGGGGTTGGTGAGCAGTTCTTC.

The chain joins TRBV9 to TRBJ1-1, with TRBD1 matching 10 bases. Trimming cost V 0 bases and J 8 bases; bases outside gene matches: 10. This CDR3 is 16 amino acids long. The germline V gene has CDR1 SGDLS and CDR2 YYNGEE. The CDR3 coding sequence is TGTGCCAGCAGCGTAGGTGGGGGGACAGGGGCGATCGAAGCTTTCTTT. It yields the protein CASSVGGGTGAIEAFF.

The rearrangement uses TRBV5-1 and TRBJ1-6; D perhaps matches TRBD1 (6 bases). CDR1 is SGHRS, CDR2 YFSETQ, per germline. Trimming pared 2 bases from V and 5 bases from J, leaving 11 bases between. The CDR3 runs to 15 residues. The CDR3 DNA sequence: TGCGCCAGCAGCTTAGAGGGGGAAGATAATTCACCCCTCCACTTT. Translation gives CASSLEGEDNSPLHF.

There are a few counts of this clone. This chain uses TRBV4-2 with TRBJ2-1; tentative D call: TRBD2 (5 bases). The CDR3 totals 18 residues. Germline loops: CDR1 LGHNA, CDR2 YNFKEQ. V was cut by 3 bases and J by 0 bases, with 18 bases left in between. CDR3: CASSQESGGLASYNEQFF. As DNA, the CDR3 is TGTGCCAGCAGCCAGGAGAGCGGTGGGCTGGCCTCCTACAATGAGCAGTTCTTC.